The rows below give T cell receptor beta chains drawn from one sample of a study of regulatory T cells in long-lasting Graves disease. In TCRdb, the multiplex PCR reads were re-called with MiXCR into one record per CDR3 protein. The sample records approximately 540,000 distinct CDR3 sequences, approximately 12% being singletons. These data were likewise used in another study, on T cells in Graves' hyperthyroidism and ophthalmopathy.

This sample comprised peripheral blood mononuclear cells (PBMCs), obtained at new diagnosis, from a patient treated with antithyroid drugs. These receptors all stem from a woman younger than 45 with Graves disease. Both conserved end residues are part of each CDR3.

v_call	cdr3_aa
TRBV11-2	CASSLAQGLGYTF
TRBV24-1	CATSDTGSNQPQHF
TRBV11-1	CASSFPPRRANTEAFF
TRBV4-3	CASSSVAGVDDTQYF
TRBV19	CASRTPGTGSGELFF
TRBV7-3	CASSSQPSTDTQYF
TRBV12-3/TRBV12-4	CASSPGQSQETQYF
TRBV7-9	CASRGRQGHSGNTIYF
TRBV5-1	CASSLWREDYNEQFF
TRBV19	CASSITDTYNSPLHF
TRBV27	CATDPAGGGTDTQYF